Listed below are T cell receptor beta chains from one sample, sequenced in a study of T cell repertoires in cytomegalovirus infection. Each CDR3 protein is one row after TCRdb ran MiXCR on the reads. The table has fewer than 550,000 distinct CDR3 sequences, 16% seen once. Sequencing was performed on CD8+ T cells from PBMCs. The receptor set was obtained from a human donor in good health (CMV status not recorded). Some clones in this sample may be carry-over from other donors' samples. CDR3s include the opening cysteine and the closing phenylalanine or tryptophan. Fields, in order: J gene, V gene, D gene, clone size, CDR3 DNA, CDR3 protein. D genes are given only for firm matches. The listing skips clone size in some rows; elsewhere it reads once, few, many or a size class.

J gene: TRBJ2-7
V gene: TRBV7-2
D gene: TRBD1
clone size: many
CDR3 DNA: TGTGCCAGCAGCGTGGGACAGGGCCAGCACTACGAGCAGTACTTC
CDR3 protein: CASSVGQGQHYEQYF

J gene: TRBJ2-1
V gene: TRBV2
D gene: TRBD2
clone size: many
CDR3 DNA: TGTGCCAGCAGTGCCGGACTAGCCGACTACAATGAGCAGTTCTTC
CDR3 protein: CASSAGLADYNEQFF

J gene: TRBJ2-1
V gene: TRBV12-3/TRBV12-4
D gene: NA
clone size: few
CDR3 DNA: TGTGCCAGCGGGGGGGGCCCCAATGAGCAGTTCTTC
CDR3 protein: CASGGGPNEQFF

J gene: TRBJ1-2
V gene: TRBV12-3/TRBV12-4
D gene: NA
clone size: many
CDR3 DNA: TGTGCCAGCAGCTCCCCTTGGGGGTATGGCTACACCTTC
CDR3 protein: CASSSPWGYGYTF

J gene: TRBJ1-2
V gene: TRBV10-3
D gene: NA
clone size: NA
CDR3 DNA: TGTGCCATCAGTGGCAGGGATGGCTACACCTTC
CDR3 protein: CAISGRDGYTF

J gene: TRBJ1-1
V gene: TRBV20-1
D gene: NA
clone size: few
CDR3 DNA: TGCAGTGCTAGAGGAAGGGGGTGGACTGAAGCTTTCTTT
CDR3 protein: CSARGRGWTEAFF

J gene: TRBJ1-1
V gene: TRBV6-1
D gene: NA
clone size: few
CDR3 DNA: TGTGCCAGCACCACAGACGCTGAAGCTTTCTTT
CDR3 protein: CASTTDAEAFF

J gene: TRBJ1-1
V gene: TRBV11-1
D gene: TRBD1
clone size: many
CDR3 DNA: TGTGCCAGCAGCTCGGGACAGGGGATCACTGAAGCTTTCTTT
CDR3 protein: CASSSGQGITEAFF

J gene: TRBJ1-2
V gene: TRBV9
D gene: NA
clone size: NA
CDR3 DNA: TGTGCCAGCAGCGTAGAACAGAAACCCCACGGGAATGGCTACACCTTC
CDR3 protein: CASSVEQKPHGNGYTF

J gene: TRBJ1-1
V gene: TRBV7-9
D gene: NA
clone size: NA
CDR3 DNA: TGTGCCAGCAGCTATACCGGGGGGGTTGAAGCTTTCTTT
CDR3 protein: CASSYTGGVEAFF

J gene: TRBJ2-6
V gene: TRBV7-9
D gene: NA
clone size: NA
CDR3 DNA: TGTGCCAGCAGCCCGAGTCCGGGGTTAATCTCTGGGGCCAACGTCCTGACTTTC
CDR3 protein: CASSPSPGLISGANVLTF

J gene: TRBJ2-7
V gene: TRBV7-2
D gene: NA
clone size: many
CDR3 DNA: TGTGCCAGCAGCTCGGGACTCGGCTCCTACGAGCAGTACTTC
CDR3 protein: CASSSGLGSYEQYF

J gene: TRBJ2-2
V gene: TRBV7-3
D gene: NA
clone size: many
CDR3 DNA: TGTGCCAGCAGCGGAGACACCGGGGAGCTGTTTTTT
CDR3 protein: CASSGDTGELFF

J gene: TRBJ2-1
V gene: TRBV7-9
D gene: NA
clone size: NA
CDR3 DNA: TGTGCCAGCAGCTTAGACACTTCGGGACTTCTATTCTCCTACAATGAGCAGTTCTTC
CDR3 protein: CASSLDTSGLLFSYNEQFF

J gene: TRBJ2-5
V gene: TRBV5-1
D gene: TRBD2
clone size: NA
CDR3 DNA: TGCGCCAGCAGCCTAACCGGGACTAGCGGGGGGTACCCAACCGCGAAAGAGACCCAGTACTTC
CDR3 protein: CASSLTGTSGGYPTAKETQYF

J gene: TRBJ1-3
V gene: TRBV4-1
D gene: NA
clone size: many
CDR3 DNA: TGCGCCAGCAGCCAACCTGGAAACACCATATATTTT
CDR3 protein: CASSQPGNTIYF

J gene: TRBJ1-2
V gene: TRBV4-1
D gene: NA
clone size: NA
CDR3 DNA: TGCGCCAGCAGCCAAGGAAAACCTACAAGCGATGGCTACACCTTC
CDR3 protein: CASSQGKPTSDGYTF

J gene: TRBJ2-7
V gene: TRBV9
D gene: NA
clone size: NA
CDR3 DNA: TGTGCCAGCAGCGTAGAATGGACGGTGGCAGAGCAGTACTTC
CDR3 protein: CASSVEWTVAEQYF

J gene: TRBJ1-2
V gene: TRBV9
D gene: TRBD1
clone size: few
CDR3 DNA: TGTGCCAGCAGCGTAGACCGGTCGGGACAGGGGGCCCTACGTGGCTACACCTTC
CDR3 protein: CASSVDRSGQGALRGYTF

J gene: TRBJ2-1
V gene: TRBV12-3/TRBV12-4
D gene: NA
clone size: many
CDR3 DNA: TGTGCCAGCAGGCCACGTAAACGACAGACCCCCTACAATGAGCAGTTCTTC
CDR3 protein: CASRPRKRQTPYNEQFF

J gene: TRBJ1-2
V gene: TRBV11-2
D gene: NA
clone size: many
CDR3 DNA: TGTGCCAGCAGCCGCCGGGGTTATGGCTACACCTTC
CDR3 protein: CASSRRGYGYTF

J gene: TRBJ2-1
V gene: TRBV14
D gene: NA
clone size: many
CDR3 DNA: TGTGCCAGCAGGGCGAGCGCCTCCTACAATGAGCAGTTCTTC
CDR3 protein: CASRASASYNEQFF

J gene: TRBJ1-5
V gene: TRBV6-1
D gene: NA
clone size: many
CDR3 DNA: TGTGCCAGCAGGGGCCTGGCCCAGCCCCAGCATTTT
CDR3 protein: CASRGLAQPQHF

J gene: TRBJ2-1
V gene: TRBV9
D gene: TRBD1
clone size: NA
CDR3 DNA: TGTGCCAGCAGCGTAGAGACAGGGGCGGGCAATGAGCAGTTCTTC
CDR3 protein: CASSVETGAGNEQFF

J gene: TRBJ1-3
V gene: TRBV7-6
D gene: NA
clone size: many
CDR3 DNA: TGTGCCAGCAGCCCTTCGACAGTGCCCTCTGGAAACACCATATATTTT
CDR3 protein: CASSPSTVPSGNTIYF

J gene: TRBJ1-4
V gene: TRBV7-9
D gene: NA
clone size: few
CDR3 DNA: TGTGCCAGCAGCTCCACACTCGATGGCGAAAAACTGTTTTTT
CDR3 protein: CASSSTLDGEKLFF

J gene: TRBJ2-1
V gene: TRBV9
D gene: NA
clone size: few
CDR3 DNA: TGTGCCAGCAGCGTAGAATCGAGGGATGAGCAGTTCTTC
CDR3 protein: CASSVESRDEQFF

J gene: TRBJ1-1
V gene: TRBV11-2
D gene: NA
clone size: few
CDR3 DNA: TGTGCCAGCAGCGTAGAGGGGGTCGCGAGGGCTGAAGCTTTCTTT
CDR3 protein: CASSVEGVARAEAFF

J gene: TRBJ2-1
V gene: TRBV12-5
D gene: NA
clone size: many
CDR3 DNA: TGTGCTAGTGGTTTGGCAGATGAGCAGTTCTTC
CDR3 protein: CASGLADEQFF

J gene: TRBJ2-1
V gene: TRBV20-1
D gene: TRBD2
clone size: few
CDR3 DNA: TGCAGTGCCTGGGGCCAGACTAGCGGGAGTGGTTATGAGCAGTTCTTC
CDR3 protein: CSAWGQTSGSGYEQFF

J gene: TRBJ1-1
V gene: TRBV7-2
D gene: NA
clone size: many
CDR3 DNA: TGTGCCAGCAGCTTATCGGGGGAAATGAACACTGAAGCTTTCTTT
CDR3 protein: CASSLSGEMNTEAFF

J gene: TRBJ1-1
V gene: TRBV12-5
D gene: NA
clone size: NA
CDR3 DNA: TGTGCTAGTGGTTTGGTACGAGGGGGGACTGAAGCTTTCTTT
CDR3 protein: CASGLVRGGTEAFF

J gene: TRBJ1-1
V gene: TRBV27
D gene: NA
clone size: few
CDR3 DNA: TGTGCCAGCAGTGCGCCGACGGTGAACACTGAAGCTTTCTTT
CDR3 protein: CASSAPTVNTEAFF

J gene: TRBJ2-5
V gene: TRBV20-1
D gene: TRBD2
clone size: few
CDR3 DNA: TGCAGTGCTGAGCGACAGTGGACTAGCGGGGGGGCCCGGTACCAAGAGACCCAGTACTTC
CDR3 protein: CSAERQWTSGGARYQETQYF

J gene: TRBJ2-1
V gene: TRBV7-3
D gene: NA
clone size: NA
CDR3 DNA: TGTGCCAGCAGCTCCTCCATCGGCAATGAGCAGTTCTTC
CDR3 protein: CASSSSIGNEQFF

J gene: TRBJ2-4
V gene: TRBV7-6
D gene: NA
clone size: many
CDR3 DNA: TGTGCCAGCAGCTCGACAGCGGGCGGCATTCAGTACTTC
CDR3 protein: CASSSTAGGIQYF

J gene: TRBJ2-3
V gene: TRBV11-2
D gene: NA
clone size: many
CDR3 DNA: TGTGCCAGCAGCTTAGGGCCCCTTTTAGATACGCAGTATTTT
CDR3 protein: CASSLGPLLDTQYF

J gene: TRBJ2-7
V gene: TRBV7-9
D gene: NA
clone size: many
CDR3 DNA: TGTGCCAGCAGCTTAAACGCAGGGAAGTACTTC
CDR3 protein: CASSLNAGKYF

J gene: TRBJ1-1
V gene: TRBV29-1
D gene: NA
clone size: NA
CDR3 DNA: TGCAGCGTTGAAGGTCGCAGGCTAGATGAAGCTTTCTTT
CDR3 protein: CSVEGRRLDEAFF

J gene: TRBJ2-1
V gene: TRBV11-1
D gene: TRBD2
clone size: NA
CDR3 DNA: TGTGCCAGCAGCTTAGCGGGAGGGTTTCTGTACAATGAGCAGTTCTTC
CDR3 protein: CASSLAGGFLYNEQFF

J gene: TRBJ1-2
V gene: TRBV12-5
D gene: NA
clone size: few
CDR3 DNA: TGTGCTAGTGCCCTCATGGGGGGTGGCTACACCTTC
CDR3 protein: CASALMGGGYTF

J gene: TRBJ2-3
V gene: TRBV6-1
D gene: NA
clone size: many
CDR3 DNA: TGTGCCAGCAGTGCTCCGGGACACACAGATACGCAGTATTTT
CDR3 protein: CASSAPGHTDTQYF

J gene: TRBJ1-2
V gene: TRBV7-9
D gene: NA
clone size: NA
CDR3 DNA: TGTGCCAGCGAGGAAGGCGCTGGCTACACCTTC
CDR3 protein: CASEEGAGYTF

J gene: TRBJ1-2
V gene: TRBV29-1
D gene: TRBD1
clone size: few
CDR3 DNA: TGCAGCGTTCAACAGGGACAGAACTATGGCTACACCTTC
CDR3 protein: CSVQQGQNYGYTF

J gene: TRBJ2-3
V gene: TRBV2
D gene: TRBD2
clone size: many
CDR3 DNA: TGTGCCAGCAGTGAATGGGCTAGCGGGAGAGATACGCAGTATTTT
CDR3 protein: CASSEWASGRDTQYF

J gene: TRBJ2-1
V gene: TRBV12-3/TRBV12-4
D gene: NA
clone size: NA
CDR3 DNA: TGTGCCAGCAGTTTAGATACCGGGCTAAGATACAATGAGCAGTTCTTC
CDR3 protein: CASSLDTGLRYNEQFF

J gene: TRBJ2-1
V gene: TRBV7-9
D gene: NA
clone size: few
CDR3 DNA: TGTGCCAGCAGCCCCCCCACAGGGATGAATGAGCAGTTCTTC
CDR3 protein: CASSPPTGMNEQFF

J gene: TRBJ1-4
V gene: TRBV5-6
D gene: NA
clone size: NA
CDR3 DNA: TGTGCCAGCGGAAGGGGCGCAACTAATGAAAAACTGTTTTTT
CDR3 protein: CASGRGATNEKLFF

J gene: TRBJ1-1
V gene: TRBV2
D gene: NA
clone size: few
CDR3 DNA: TGTGCCAGCAGTGATCCGGAAGCTTTCTTT
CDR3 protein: CASSDPEAFF

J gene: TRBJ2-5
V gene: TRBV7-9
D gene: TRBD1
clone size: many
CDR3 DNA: TGTGCCAGCAGCCCCGACAGGGGGCGAGAGACCCAGTACTTC
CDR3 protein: CASSPDRGRETQYF